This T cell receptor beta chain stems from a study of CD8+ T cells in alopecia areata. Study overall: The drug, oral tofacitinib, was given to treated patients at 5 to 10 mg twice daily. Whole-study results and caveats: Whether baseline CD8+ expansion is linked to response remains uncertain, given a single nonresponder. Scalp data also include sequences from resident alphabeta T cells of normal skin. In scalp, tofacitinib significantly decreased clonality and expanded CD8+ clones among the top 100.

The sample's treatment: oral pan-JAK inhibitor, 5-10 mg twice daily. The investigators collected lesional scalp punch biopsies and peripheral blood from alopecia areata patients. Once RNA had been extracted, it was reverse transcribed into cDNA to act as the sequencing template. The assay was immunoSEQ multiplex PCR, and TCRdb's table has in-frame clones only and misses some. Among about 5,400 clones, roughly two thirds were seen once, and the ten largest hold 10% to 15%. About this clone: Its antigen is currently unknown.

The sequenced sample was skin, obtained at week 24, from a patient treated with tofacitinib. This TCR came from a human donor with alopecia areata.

CDR3 sequence: CASSWGGPSGIQYF. The CDR3 region has the DNA TGTGCCAGCAGCTGGGGAGGGCCTTCGGGCATTCAGTACTTC. V is TRBV7-2 and J is TRBJ2-4; 7 positions match TRBD2. Germline assignment: CDR1 SGHTA and CDR2 FQGNSA. This CDR3 contains 14 residues. Trimming took 4 bases from V and 9 from J; bases not matched to a gene: 9.